This TCR beta chain is drawn from a study of radiotherapy plus CTLA-4 blockade in lung cancer. The wider study: Objective responses were observed in 15% to 20% of patients, and disease control was achieved by approximately 30%.

This clone showed up just a few times. The CDR3 contains 15 residues. Unmatched junction bases numbered 11, after V lost 6 bases and J lost 10 bases. CDR1 and CDR2 from the germline V gene are SGHNT and YENEEA. Data came from immunoSEQ multiplex PCR; TCRdb stores just in-frame clones and leaves some out. The data contain about 84,000 clones, about two thirds of them singletons. The sequence was collected from a human donor with non-small cell lung cancer that progressed on radiotherapy plus ipilimumab. The sequences come from peripheral blood, collected from a patient treated with radiotherapy plus ipilimumab. J is TRBJ2-1 and V is TRBV11-3; 11 nucleotides align to TRBD1. CDR3 protein: CASSSSGTGGGEQFF. The CDR3 nucleotides are TGTGCCAGCAGTAGTAGCGGGACAGGGGGGGGCGAGCAGTTCTTC.